These T cell receptor beta chains were read from a single sample in a study of blood T cell repertoires in COVID-19. Using immunoSEQ multiplex PCR, the repertoire was profiled, and TCRdb retains in-frame clones only, with some absent. This sample carries some 240,000 clones, about 86% of them seen once, and the ten largest clones take approximately 4.3%. The material sequenced was PBMCs or T cells enriched from blood (not recorded which). Receptor source: a man aged 25 to 40 with acute COVID-19. Each CDR3 is given with its conserved first and last residue. Fields, in order: V gene, J gene, clone size, D gene, CDR3 DNA, CDR3 protein. D genes are given only for firm matches. Rows give clone size only sometimes, using once, few, many, or a class for an expanded clone.

TRBV27	TRBJ1-6	-	TRBD1	TGTGCCAGCAGTTTTTCGGGACAGGACAGTTCACCCCTCCACTTT	CASSFSGQDSSPLHF
TRBV12-3/TRBV12-4	TRBJ1-1	-	-	TGTGCCATCAGACTAGACGCTAACACTGAAGCTTTCTTT	CAIRLDANTEAFF
TRBV4-2	TRBJ2-3	-	TRBD2	TGTGCCAGCAGCCTACTGGGACTAGCGGGGGAAGATACGCAGTATTTT	CASSLLGLAGEDTQYF
TRBV29-1	TRBJ1-1	few	-	TGCAGCGTGGTGATGGGGGCTGGGGCTTTCTTT	CSVVMGAGAFF
TRBV11-2	TRBJ1-6	-	-	TGTGCCAGCAGCATGACAGGCTCCTATAATTCACCCCTCCACTTT	CASSMTGSYNSPLHF
TRBV9	TRBJ1-2	-	TRBD1	TGTGCCAGCAGCGTAGCGTCGACAGGGGGCCTTGGCTACACCTTC	CASSVASTGGLGYTF
TRBV7-8	TRBJ1-3	-	TRBD1	TGTGCCAGCAGCTCCTCGACAGGGGCTGGAAACACCATATATTTT	CASSSSTGAGNTIYF
TRBV5-1	TRBJ2-3	-	-	TGTGCCAGCAGCTCCTCTGGGATGGGAGGAGATACGCAGTATTTT	CASSSSGMGGDTQYF
TRBV9	TRBJ1-2	-	-	TGTGCCAGCAGCCCAAAACGAGACAGGCCTGACTATGGCTACACCTTC	CASSPKRDRPDYGYTF
TRBV18	TRBJ1-1	-	-	TGTGCCAGCTCATATCAGGGAGAAGCTTTCTTT	CASSYQGEAFF
TRBV15	TRBJ2-2	-	TRBD1	TGTGCCACCAGCGCCCGGGACAGGGCGGACACCGGGGAGCTGTTTTTT	CATSARDRADTGELFF
TRBV11-2	TRBJ1-2	-	-	TGTGCCAGCAGCCTCCGGCAGGCCTCAGGCTACACCTTC	CASSLRQASGYTF
TRBV11-3	TRBJ2-1	-	TRBD2	TGTGCCAGCACCACTACTAGCGGAATTTACAATGAGCAGTTCTTC	CASTTTSGIYNEQFF
TRBV28	TRBJ1-5	few	-	TGTGCCAGCAGTTTATCGGGGGGTGACAATCAGCCCCAGCATTTT	CASSLSGGDNQPQHF
TRBV29-1	TRBJ1-1	-	-	TGCAGCGTTTTGGGCCAGGAACGGCTGAACACTGAAGCTTTCTTT	CSVLGQERLNTEAFF
TRBV6-5	TRBJ2-1	-	TRBD2	TGTGCCAGCAGTTTTGCGGGGGGGCCCAATGAGCAGTTCTTC	CASSFAGGPNEQFF
TRBV6-4	TRBJ2-2	few	-	TGTGCCAGCAGTGAGACTAGCACCGGGGAGCTGTTTTTT	CASSETSTGELFF
TRBV5-1	TRBJ1-1	few	TRBD1	TGTGCCAGCAGCGGTAAGGGACAGGGGAACACTGAAGCTTTCTTT	CASSGKGQGNTEAFF
TRBV19	TRBJ2-1	-	TRBD1	TGTGCCAGTAGTATCCACGGGACAGGGGACAATGAGCAGTTCTTC	CASSIHGTGDNEQFF
TRBV19	TRBJ1-2	-	TRBD1	TGTGCCAGTAGTCCAACCGGGACAGGATCCCAGTATGGCTACACCTTC	CASSPTGTGSQYGYTF
TRBV2	TRBJ1-5	-	TRBD1	TGTGCCAGCAGGACAGGGGGCGGCAATCAGCCCCAGCATTTT	CASRTGGGNQPQHF
TRBV6-4	TRBJ2-1	-	TRBD2	TGTGCCAGCAGCACAACCGGGACTAGCGGCCTCGCGGAGCAGTTCTTC	CASSTTGTSGLAEQFF
TRBV18	TRBJ1-5	-	-	TGTGCCAGCTCACCACGGGGAGGGGATCAGCCCCAGCATTTT	CASSPRGGDQPQHF
TRBV29-1	TRBJ2-5	-	TRBD2	TGCAGCGTTACGAGGACTAGCAGGGAGACCCAGTACTTC	CSVTRTSRETQYF
TRBV29-1	TRBJ2-3	-	TRBD2	TGCAGCACGGGACTAGCGGGGGGGAGCACAGATACGCAGTATTTT	CSTGLAGGSTDTQYF
TRBV7-2	TRBJ1-4	-	TRBD1	TGTGCCAGCAGCAGACAGGGTCGCGAAAAACTGTTTTTT	CASSRQGREKLFF
TRBV14	TRBJ2-1	-	TRBD1	TGTGCCAGCAGCCAGCTCACAGGGGGCAATGAGCAGTTCTTC	CASSQLTGGNEQFF
TRBV27	TRBJ1-4	-	TRBD1	TGTGCCAGCAGTGGTGGACGGGACAGTATTGACACAACTAATGAAAAACTGTTTTTT	CASSGGRDSIDTTNEKLFF
TRBV6-2/TRBV6-3	TRBJ1-2	-	TRBD1	TGTGCCAGCAGTTACCCGGGACAGGGCCGGATCTATGGCTACACCTTC	CASSYPGQGRIYGYTF
TRBV14	TRBJ2-5	-	-	TGTGCCAGCAGCCAATTGTCCCTTTACGGGACCCAGTACTTC	CASSQLSLYGTQYF
TRBV7-8	TRBJ2-1	-	-	TGTGCCAGCAGCTTAGGGGCAGGTGAGCAGTTCTTC	CASSLGAGEQFF
TRBV27	TRBJ2-1	-	-	TGTGCCAGCAGACCAACCCTCGGACGGATCAGGGTGAATGAGCAGTTCTTC	CASRPTLGRIRVNEQFF
TRBV27	TRBJ1-5	few	-	TGTGCCAGCAGCTTCACTGGGGCACAGGGTAACAATCAGCCCCAGCATTTT	CASSFTGAQGNNQPQHF
TRBV7-9	TRBJ2-2	-	-	TGTGCCAGCAGCTCAACACAGGGAACCGGGGAGCTGTTTTTT	CASSSTQGTGELFF
TRBV11-2	TRBJ2-5	few	-	TGTGCCAGCAGCTTAGAGGGCGGGACGGGGACCCAGTACTTC	CASSLEGGTGTQYF
TRBV6-5	TRBJ1-5	-	TRBD1	TGTGCCAGCAGACGGGACAGTTTGGGCAATCAGCCCCAGCATTTT	CASRRDSLGNQPQHF
TRBV15	TRBJ1-2	-	-	TGTGCCACCAGCTCAGGGAGGCGGGTCTATGGCTACACCTTC	CATSSGRRVYGYTF
TRBV5-3	TRBJ1-5	few	-	TGTGCCAGTAAAAGAACAGGAGACCGAGGCAATCAGCCCCAGCATTTT	CASKRTGDRGNQPQHF
TRBV11-2	TRBJ1-1	-	-	TGTGCCAGCAGCTCCCAGGGGAGTGCCACTGAAGCTTTCTTT	CASSSQGSATEAFF
TRBV5-1	TRBJ1-2	-	TRBD1	TGCGCCAGCAGCTTACTTCACAGGGGTGAGGGTGACTATGGCTACACCTTC	CASSLLHRGEGDYGYTF
TRBV6-5	TRBJ1-1	-	-	TGTGCCAGCAGTCGACGGGAGAACACTGAAGCTTTCTTT	CASSRRENTEAFF
TRBV7-2	TRBJ2-1	-	-	TGTGCCAGCAGCTTTGTATTCGTCGATGAGCAGTTCTTC	CASSFVFVDEQFF
TRBV28	TRBJ1-5	-	-	TGTGCCAGCACTAATGGTCAGGGGTGGAATCAGCCCCAGCATTTT	CASTNGQGWNQPQHF
TRBV19	TRBJ1-2	-	TRBD1	TGTGCCAGTAGTATAGAAGGGACAGGGGCTGTAGGCTACACCTTC	CASSIEGTGAVGYTF
TRBV29-1	TRBJ2-2	-	-	TGCAGCGTTTTTGTCCGGCAGGGTTACACCGGGGAGCTGTTTTTT	CSVFVRQGYTGELFF
TRBV20-1	TRBJ1-1	-	-	TGCAGTCCTCGGTTTGTCACTGAAGCTTTCTTT	CSPRFVTEAFF
TRBV27	TRBJ1-1	-	-	TGTGCCAGCAGGGGTATGGGCTTGAACACTGAAGCTTTCTTT	CASRGMGLNTEAFF
TRBV30	TRBJ2-5	-	-	TGTGCCCAAAAACCCGGGACACCCAGGGAGACCCAGTACTTC	CAQKPGTPRETQYF
TRBV3-1/TRBV3-2	TRBJ2-1	-	-	TGTGCCAGCAGCCAAGAAGTAGGGACCCGCGGGGATGAGCAGTTCTTC	CASSQEVGTRGDEQFF
TRBV30	TRBJ1-6	-	TRBD1	TGTGCCTTTCTTCTAGGGGGCATGGTCGCTTCACCCCTCCACTTT	CAFLLGGMVASPLHF
TRBV9	TRBJ2-5	once	-	TGTGCCAGCAGCGTAGAGGCAGGGCGCCAAGAGACCCAGTACTTC	CASSVEAGRQETQYF
TRBV4-3	TRBJ2-2	-	-	TGCGCCAGCAGCCAAGATAAGCACACCGGGGAGCTGTTTTTT	CASSQDKHTGELFF
TRBV5-1	TRBJ1-6	once	-	TGCGCCAGCAGCTTGGATGTGGCAGGGAATTCACCCCTCCACTTT	CASSLDVAGNSPLHF
TRBV24-1	TRBJ2-5	-	-	TGTGCCACCAGTGAGCAGACCTCGGGGGAGACCCAGTACTTC	CATSEQTSGETQYF
TRBV5-1	TRBJ2-2	-	-	TGTGCCAGCAGCTTGGTAGAGAACACCGGGGAGCTGTTTTTT	CASSLVENTGELFF